A selection of T cell receptor beta chains follows, all from one sample in a study of T cell responses to AZD1222 COVID-19 vaccine. The method was immunoSEQ multiplex PCR; TCRdb's version includes in-frame clones alone and lacks a portion of them. The repertoire includes about 120,000 clones, around 92% of them detected once, and more than 13% sits in the top ten. Specimen: peripheral blood, collected on day 0 of AZD1222 vaccination. The receptors stem from an adult in good health. Both conserved end residues are part of each CDR3. A D gene is named only where the DNA matches it firmly. Not every row has a clone size; where given, it reads once, few, many or a size class.

j_gene,v_gene,abundance,d_gene,CDR3aa,CDR3nt
TRBJ2-7,TRBV6-2/TRBV6-3,few,NA,CASSSPQYEQYF,TGTGCCAGCAGTTCCCCCCAGTACGAGCAGTACTTC
TRBJ1-3,TRBV4-3,NA,NA,CASSQETLRGAGNTIYF,TGCGCCAGCAGCCAAGAGACTCTTCGAGGAGCTGGAAACACCATATATTTT
TRBJ2-3,TRBV15,NA,TRBD2,CATSRGREGGTDTQYF,TGTGCCACCAGCAGAGGGCGGGAGGGTGGCACAGATACGCAGTATTTT
TRBJ1-1,TRBV7-2,NA,NA,CASSLVGSKNTEAFF,TGTGCCAGCAGCTTAGTAGGGTCTAAGAACACTGAAGCTTTCTTT
TRBJ2-5,TRBV2,few,TRBD2,CASSGQLAGDLYF,TGTGCCAGCAGTGGCCAACTAGCGGGGGACTTGTACTTC
TRBJ1-4,TRBV4-1,NA,NA,CASSPGLNEKLFF,TGCGCCAGCAGCCCGGGTCTTAATGAAAAACTGTTTTTT
TRBJ2-1,TRBV27,NA,NA,CASSLSISYNEQFF,TGTGCCAGCAGTTTATCTATCTCCTACAATGAGCAGTTCTTC
TRBJ1-4,TRBV5-1,NA,NA,CASSLEVAGNGEKLFF,TGCGCCAGCAGCTTGGAGGTAGCAGGGAATGGGGAAAAACTGTTTTTT
TRBJ1-5,TRBV27,NA,NA,CASSSGYNQPQHF,TGTGCCAGCAGTTCCGGGTACAATCAGCCCCAGCATTTT
TRBJ2-1,TRBV2,NA,NA,CASSDSRGPAHNEQFF,TGTGCCAGCAGTGATTCTCGGGGACCAGCACACAATGAGCAGTTCTTC
TRBJ2-3,TRBV27,NA,TRBD1,CASSLLGQRTDTQYF,TGTGCCAGCAGTTTACTGGGACAGCGCACAGATACGCAGTATTTT
TRBJ2-1,TRBV3-1/TRBV3-2,NA,TRBD2,CASKALAGVDEQFF,TGTGCCTCCAAGGCACTAGCGGGAGTAGATGAGCAGTTCTTC
TRBJ2-3,TRBV9,NA,NA,CASSQTSDTQYF,TGTGCCAGCAGCCAGACTTCAGATACGCAGTATTTT
TRBJ1-1,TRBV5-6,NA,TRBD1,CASSLDRGDMNTEAFF,TGTGCCAGCAGCTTGGACAGGGGGGACATGAACACTGAAGCTTTCTTT
TRBJ1-2,TRBV7-8,NA,TRBD1,CASSLFVVDRAGGYGYTF,TGTGCCAGCAGTCTATTCGTAGTAGACAGGGCCGGTGGCTATGGCTACACCTTC
TRBJ1-1,TRBV5-4,NA,NA,CASSPRGGNTEAFF,TGTGCCAGCAGCCCTAGGGGTGGGAACACTGAAGCTTTCTTT
TRBJ2-1,TRBV27,medium-sized,NA,CASSLSVGNEQFF,TGTGCCAGCAGTCTAAGTGTGGGCAATGAGCAGTTCTTC
TRBJ1-2,TRBV15,once,NA,CATSRLESPGAAGYTF,TGTGCCACCAGCAGACTTGAAAGCCCAGGGGCCGCTGGCTACACCTTC
TRBJ1-2,TRBV28,NA,NA,CASWGGGDYGYTF,TGTGCCAGCTGGGGAGGTGGCGACTATGGCTACACCTTC
TRBJ1-4,TRBV6-2/TRBV6-3,NA,TRBD1,CASSYSKNRGFEKLFF,TGTGCCAGCAGTTACTCGAAGAACAGGGGATTCGAAAAACTGTTTTTT
TRBJ2-5,TRBV7-6,NA,NA,CASSPSTETQYF,TGTGCCAGCAGCCCCAGTACGGAGACCCAGTACTTC
TRBJ2-7,TRBV11-2,NA,NA,CASSLDPQSYEQYF,TGTGCCAGCAGCTTAGATCCACAGTCCTACGAGCAGTACTTC
TRBJ1-2,TRBV30,few,TRBD1,CAWSPGTGEHGYTF,TGTGCCTGGAGCCCCGGGACAGGGGAGCATGGCTACACCTTC
TRBJ2-5,TRBV4-1,NA,NA,CASTPQARGQETQYF,TGCGCCAGCACCCCTCAGGCACGGGGGCAAGAGACCCAGTACTTC
TRBJ2-1,TRBV4-3,once,NA,CASSQGSNTARDNEQFF,TGCGCCAGCAGCCAAGGATCGAACACAGCAAGGGACAATGAGCAGTTCTTC
TRBJ1-2,TRBV28,once,NA,CASSFIRELTYGYTF,TGTGCCAGCAGTTTCATCAGGGAGTTGACCTATGGCTACACCTTC
TRBJ1-2,TRBV5-6,NA,TRBD1,CASSLQGASYGYTF,TGTGCCAGCAGCCTACAGGGGGCGAGCTATGGCTACACCTTC
TRBJ2-1,TRBV4-3,NA,NA,CASSQAMGREQFF,TGCGCCAGCAGCCAGGCAATGGGAAGAGAGCAGTTCTTC
TRBJ1-2,TRBV14,few,NA,CASSPMRGNYGYTF,TGTGCCAGCAGCCCGATGCGGGGGAACTATGGCTACACCTTC
TRBJ2-3,TRBV5-1,NA,NA,CASSLEGSTDTQYF,TGCGCCAGCAGCTTGGAGGGAAGCACAGATACGCAGTATTTT
TRBJ2-1,TRBV2,NA,NA,CASSESRGWDNEQFF,TGTGCCAGCAGTGAATCCCGGGGATGGGACAATGAGCAGTTCTTC
TRBJ2-5,TRBV28,NA,TRBD2,CASSPFHGTSLVRRQETQYF,TGTGCCAGCAGTCCGTTCCACGGGACTAGTTTGGTTCGGCGTCAAGAGACCCAGTACTTC
TRBJ1-2,TRBV6-1,NA,NA,CASSEEGASYGYTF,TGTGCCAGCAGTGAAGAGGGTGCTAGCTACGGCTACACCTTC
TRBJ2-1,TRBV24-1,NA,NA,CATSDRNGQPEQFF,TGTGCCACCAGTGATCGTAATGGACAGCCCGAGCAGTTCTTC
TRBJ2-7,TRBV28,NA,TRBD1,CASSQLGGQSPYEQYF,TGTGCCAGCAGTCAACTAGGGGGACAGTCCCCTTACGAGCAGTACTTC
TRBJ2-1,TRBV27,NA,TRBD1,CASSAAKQGVSYNEQFF,TGTGCCAGCAGTGCCGCCAAACAGGGGGTATCGTACAATGAGCAGTTCTTC